The next 4 T cell receptor beta chains were all read from a single sample in a study of OX40 agonist ivuxolimab in advanced cancers. TCRdb's table, derived via immunoSEQ multiplex PCR, lists solely in-frame clones and lacks some. The table has 90,000 or so clones, 92% seen once. The source material was CD4+ or CD8+ T cells sorted from blood, sampled in a trial of the OX40 agonist ivuxolimab. These receptors were taken from an adult with an advanced solid tumor such as melanoma, head and neck, liver or kidney cancer.

This chain uses TRBV25-1 with TRBJ2-6; 7 bases are a match to TRBD1. The germline gives CDR1 MGHDK, CDR2 SYGVNS. This CDR3 comprises 18 residues. Trimming took 4 bases from V and 0 from J; bases not matched to a gene: 9. The CDR3 spells CASSGFPGQSSGANVLTF. The CDR3 DNA reads as TGTGCCAGCAGTGGATTCCCGGGACAGTCCTCTGGGGCCAACGTCCTGACTTTC.

The chain is built from TRBV18 and TRBJ1-3, with unresolved D. The CDR3 is 15 residues long. Germline V CDR1 and CDR2: KGHSH, LQKENI. V dropped 2 bases and J dropped 1 base, with 9 bases sitting between them. In DNA form, the CDR3 reads TGTGCCAGCTCACCAGATGGAGGGTCTGGAAACACCATATATTTT. Translating it yields CASSPDGGSGNTIYF.

The CDR3 DNA sequence: TGTGCCACCAGCAGAGGCTCGGGAAGTAGCGGGAGCCGAGGTGAGCAGTACTTC. It codes for CATSRGSGSSGSRGEQYF. The V call is TRBV15, the J call TRBJ2-7, with 9 positions matching TRBD2. The CDR3 spans 18 residues. Trimming removed 1 base from V and 7 bases from J; junction bases left unmatched: 17. The germline gives CDR1 LNHNV, CDR2 YYDKDF (reference sequence).

This sequence joins TRBV30 and TRBJ1-5; D unclear. The CDR3 is made up of 15 amino acids. Trimming shortened V by 0 bases and J by 0 bases, and 9 bases separated the two germline ends. Germline CDR1 and CDR2: GTSNPN and SVGIG (reference sequence). The CDR3 loop reads CAWSVEGHSNQPQHF. CDR3 bases: TGTGCCTGGAGTGTAGAAGGGCATAGCAATCAGCCCCAGCATTTT.